The 14 T cell receptor beta chains below were found in one sample sequenced in a study of T cell repertoires in cytomegalovirus infection. TCRdb used MiXCR to reprocess the reads, holding one entry per CDR3 protein. The profile covers around 490,000 distinct CDR3 sequences, with around 27% appearing a single time and 13% taken by the ten largest. Sequences were obtained from PBMCs. These receptor sequences come from a human donor in good health (CMV status not recorded). Some clones in this sample may be carry-over from other donors' samples.

In this sample, this clonotype turned up once. The CDR3 bases are TGCGCCACTATGAATTGGCAGACTGAAGCTTTCTTT. Translating gives CATMNWQTEAFF. V usage is TRBV10-2 and J usage is TRBJ1-1; D call uncertain. CDR3 length: 12 residues. The V end lost 10 bases, the J end lost 5 bases, and 14 bases lay between the germline ends. Per the germline V gene, CDR1 is WSHSY and CDR2 is SAAADI.

This clonotype was found a few times. This chain uses TRBV4-1 with TRBJ1-1; perhaps TRBD1 as D (5 bases). This CDR3 has 13 residues. Germline CDR1 MGHRA, CDR2 YSYEKL. Between the trimmed V and J ends, which lost 2 bases and 7 bases, there was a span of 11 bases. The CDR3 is CASSQPSRVEAFF. The CDR3 DNA is TGCGCCAGCAGCCAACCCTCCAGGGTTGAAGCTTTCTTT.

This clonotype was seen repeatedly, ten times or more. The DNA for the CDR3 is TGTGCCAGCAGCTTAGGGCAGGGCACGAATACGCAGTATTTT. The encoded protein is CASSLGQGTNTQYF. The J gene is TRBJ2-3, the V gene TRBV7-9; possibly TRBD1 for D (5 bases). The CDR3 has 14 residues. Trimming cost V 1 base and J 7 bases, with 12 bases left between them. The germline CDR1 and CDR2 sequences are SEHNR and FQNEAQ (reference sequence).

This chain joins TRBV28 and TRBJ1-4; TRBD1 matches 9 bases. The germline V gene has CDR1 MDHEN and CDR2 SYDVKM. CDR3 length: 17 residues. J gave up 0 bases and V 2 bases, and 4 bases lay outside the gene matches. CDR3 sequence reads: CASSLVGQGSTNEKLFF. CDR3 DNA: TGTGCCAGCAGTTTAGTGGGACAGGGCTCAACTAATGAAAAACTGTTTTTT.

V usage is TRBV20-1 and J usage is TRBJ1-1, with a weak D call TRBD1 (5 bases). The V end was cut by 1 base, the J end by 4 bases, with 13 bases between. This CDR3 is built from 14 residues. The germline V gene encodes CDR1 DFQATT and CDR2 SNEGSKA (reference sequence). CDR3: CSARVAWGGTEAFF. The CDR3, as DNA: TGCAGTGCTAGAGTCGCGTGGGGGGGCACTGAAGCTTTCTTT.

The chain links TRBV4-1 to TRBJ2-1, with 10 bases fitting TRBD2. The germline CDR1 and CDR2 sequences are MGHRA and YSYEKL. Trimming at V came to 4 bases and at J to 7 bases, leaving 10 bases not matched to a gene. This CDR3 region has 16 residues. CDR3 region: CASSPQGAGGGNEQFF. DNA of the CDR3: TGCGCCAGCAGCCCCCAGGGAGCGGGAGGGGGTAATGAGCAGTTCTTC.

V is TRBV6-2 or TRBV6-3 and J is TRBJ2-3; D possibly uses TRBD1 or TRBD2 (5 bases each). V was cut by 2 bases and J by 2 bases, with 11 bases left in between. CDR1 is MNHEY, CDR2 SVGEGT, per germline. The CDR3 loop spans 15 amino acids. The CDR3 loop reads CASSYRDRTTDTQYF. The DNA of the CDR3 is TGTGCCAGCAGTTACCGGGACCGAACCACAGATACGCAGTATTTT.

This clonotype was recorded many times. The CDR3 protein is CASSLDNGPNQPQHF. The CDR3 bases are TGTGCCAGCAGCTTAGATAACGGCCCCAATCAGCCCCAGCATTTT. The gene calls are TRBV7-2 and TRBJ1-5; D unclear. Trimming cost V 1 base and J 3 bases, with 10 bases left between them. This CDR3 region has 15 residues. The V gene's germline CDR1 is SGHTA and CDR2 FQGNSA.

The chain employs TRBV29-1 and TRBJ2-4; D is unresolved. From germline, CDR1 is SQVTM and CDR2 ANQGSEA. Trimming removed 7 bases from V and 6 bases from J, with 13 bases in between. CDR3 length equals 12 residues. CDR3 protein: CSAIDGINIQYF. The CDR3 DNA sequence: TGCAGCGCAATTGACGGCATAAACATTCAGTACTTC.

In its sample, this clonotype was seen a few times. V usage is TRBV12-5 and J usage is TRBJ2-5; TRBD2 agrees at 8 bases. From germline, CDR1 is LGHNT and CDR2 FRNRAP. The V segment lost 5 bases and the J segment 4 bases; nucleotides outside the gene matches: 6. The CDR3 extends over 14 amino acids. CDR3 DNA sequence: TGTGCTAGTGGTGTAACCGGGAGGGGAGAGACCCAGTACTTC. Protein product: CASGVTGRGETQYF.

This clonotype was seen only a few times. The V gene is TRBV7-9, the J gene TRBJ2-2, with a tentative D call TRBD1 (6 bases). CDR3 size: 16 residues. Germline loops: CDR1 SEHNR, CDR2 FQNEAQ (reference sequence). V was cut by 4 bases and J by 3 bases, with 15 bases left in between. The CDR3 DNA sequence: TGTGCCAGCAGCTCGAGAACAGGGAGAGACACCGGGGAGCTGTTTTTT. As protein: CASSSRTGRDTGELFF.

This rearrangement joins TRBV7-9 to TRBJ2-1, with 8 bases aligning to TRBD2. The CDR3 runs 20 residues. Germline trimming cut 4 bases from V and 7 bases from J; bases unmatched to any gene: 24. Per germline, CDR1 SEHNR and CDR2 FQNEAQ (reference sequence). CDR3 nucleotides: TGTGCCAGCAGCTGGACCGGGACTAGTAATGATGGGGGTGACAGTAATGAGCAGTTCTTC. It yields the protein CASSWTGTSNDGGDSNEQFF.

V and J are TRBV4-3 and TRBJ1-2; the D is unclear. The V gene's germline CDR1 is LGHNA and CDR2 YSLEER. The CDR3 loop spans 14 amino acids. Trimming pared 0 bases from V and 8 bases from J, leaving 13 bases between. The CDR3 nucleotides read TGCGCCAGCAGCCAAGATTCGGGCGGTCGGGGCTACACCTTC. It is translated as CASSQDSGGRGYTF.

V gene TRBV27 combines with J gene TRBJ2-1, with a tentative D call TRBD1 (5 bases). The V and J ends lost 4 bases and 7 bases respectively, with 17 bases between them. This CDR3 has 15 residues. The germline CDR1 and CDR2 sequences are MNHEY and SMNVEV (reference sequence). CDR3 in DNA: TGTGCCAGCAGTTCACTGCAGGGAACGATAAATGAGCAGTTCTTC. This encodes CASSSLQGTINEQFF.